Detailed here is one T cell receptor beta chain. This entry is derived from a study of blood T cell repertoires in COVID-19. This study enrolled people aged about 18 to 100 from about two dozen US geographic areas. Original methodology: Reference gene primer amplification yielded estimated nucleated cell counts. TCRdb keeps only in-frame clones here, not all; method: immunoSEQ multiplex PCR. The V and J calls and clone size were taken over from that table, and D and trimming were inferred from the DNA. This table has around 140,000 clones, 86% appearing once. This CDR3 spans 14 amino acids. Trimming took 8 bases from V and 5 from J; bases not matched to a gene: 7. CDR1 and CDR2 (germline): KGHDR, SFDVKD.

Input material: PBMCs or T cells enriched from blood (not recorded which). The chain combines TRBV24-1 with TRBJ2-1; 8 positions agree with TRBD1. This clonotype was sampled from a man between 45 and 60 years old who had recovered from COVID-19. The CDR3 DNA is TGTGCCACCAACCCGACAGGGGCGGACAATGAGCAGTTCTTC. It encodes CATNPTGADNEQFF.